The rows below give T cell receptor beta chains drawn from one sample of a study of response to subunit inactivated influenza vaccine. MiXCR, applied by TCRdb to the RT-PCR reads, yields one record per CDR3 protein. The sample records about 830,000 distinct CDR3 sequences, about 18% being singletons. Here the sequenced sample was PBMCs from blood, taken around 5 days after vaccination. These receptors originate from a man aged 45-60 years who received an inactivated influenza vaccine. Each CDR3 is given without its conserved first and last residue. Clone size, where shown, is once, few, many, or a class for clones that have expanded.

J | V | size | CDR3
TRBJ1-5 | TRBV2 | - | ASSGGQGISSNQPQH
TRBJ1-1 | TRBV10-3 | many | AIRSTNWEAF
TRBJ2-1 | TRBV11-2 | - | ASSLVPLSSYNEQF
TRBJ2-5 | TRBV6-1 | - | ASSRRQGRLTNRETQY
TRBJ2-1 | TRBV7-9 | - | ASSLPPGLFYNEQF
TRBJ2-7 | TRBV20-1 | few | SAMGLAGVAYEQY
TRBJ1-2 | TRBV20-1 | - | SAQQGYGYT
TRBJ2-2 | TRBV30 | - | AWSRQAGGELF
TRBJ2-7 | TRBV7-8 | few | ASSLGTGPLYEQY
TRBJ1-5 | TRBV7-9 | - | ASSLTGRPGQPQH
TRBJ2-5 | TRBV7-9 | few | ASSHTRQGRETQY
TRBJ2-3 | TRBV5-1 | - | ASRKLAGGTDTQY
TRBJ2-5 | TRBV20-1 | few | SARAGVGRETQY
TRBJ2-1 | TRBV29-1 | many | SVGGRASGKQF